This TCR beta chain was sequenced for a study of graft-versus-host responses after intestinal transplantation. Study summary: All recipients were transplanted with multivisceral, liver-intestinal, or isolated intestinal grafts. Recipients across the board were started on anti-thymocyte globulin induction, then kept on tacrolimus and steroids for about three years.

CDR1 SGHAT and CDR2 FQNNGV come from the germline V gene. V was pared by 11 bases and J by 4 bases, with 13 bases of the junction left unmatched. The CDR3 totals 15 residues. Details on this clone: What it recognizes is unknown.

Findings of the study overall: Maximum circulating GvH clone levels tracked with early post-transplant HvG decreases. Recipient marrow contained GvH clones, some of which appeared first in ileum or blood.

Produced via immunoSEQ multiplex PCR; TCRdb's table is partial and in-frame only. The sample includes about 110,000 clones, more than 85% of them seen just once. Sequences were derived from unstimulated CD8+ T cells sorted from spleen or lymph node cells, sampled before transplant. The chain is built from TRBV11-2 and TRBJ2-5; 10 bases line up with TRBD1. This clonotype was sampled from a human donor who was the organ donor for an intestinal transplant. CDR3 in amino acids: CAETPGDRGLETQYF. As DNA, the CDR3 is TGTGCCGAAACACCCGGGGACAGGGGCTTAGAGACCCAGTACTTC.